The clone carrying this T cell receptor (beta chain) came up once. Its specificity is unknown. The sample is drawn from a study of cytomegalovirus exposure and HLA in healthy donors. Study-level points and caveats: In an earlier analysis, about 87% or about 30%: the productive usage of most TCR beta V segments. The presence/absence work took it that sequencing depth was about the same across donors. Researchers had no immune exposure information except CMV serostatus available.

Each of the donors was a healthy bone marrow donor. Germline-derived CDR1 and CDR2 are MDHEN and SYDVKM. This CDR3 comprises 14 residues. V lost 5 bases to trimming and J lost 4 bases; unmatched junction nucleotides: 5. With 60 Vbeta and 13 Jbeta primers, the PCR was carried out. The repertoire was sequenced with immunoSEQ multiplex PCR; TCRdb's copy has only in-frame clones and lacks some. The sample has about 120,000 clones; about 81% are singletons. The sequencing sample was made of PBMCs. This receptor was taken from a woman in her thirties or forties in good health and CMV-seropositive. This chain uses TRBV28 with TRBJ2-3, with 8 bases matching TRBD2. The CDR3 loop reads CASSRTSLPDTQYF. The CDR3 coding sequence is TGTGCCAGCAGTCGGACTAGCCTCCCAGATACGCAGTATTTT.